This entry concerns a single TCR beta chain. Its matching antigen is unknown. The data are from a study of T cell responses to AZD1222 COVID-19 vaccine. Study results and limitations: CD4 TCRs covered the whole spike, strongest at regions 160-218 and 743-854.

The table came from immunoSEQ multiplex PCR; TCRdb's copy has only in-frame clones and leaves some out. The sample holds some 95,000 clones, roughly 85% seen once. V shed 5 bases, J shed 0 bases, and the junction held 3 bases outside the gene matches. The CDR3 runs 14 residues. Germline-derived CDR1 and CDR2 are SGHTA and FQGNSA. The specimen was peripheral blood, collected on day 0 of AZD1222 vaccination. This TCR was recovered from an adult in good health. This chain links TRBV7-2 with TRBJ2-7; 8 bases align to TRBD1. The DNA of the CDR3 is TGTGCCAGCAGCCCGGACAGGGCCTCCTACGAGCAGTACTTC. This codes for CASSPDRASYEQYF.